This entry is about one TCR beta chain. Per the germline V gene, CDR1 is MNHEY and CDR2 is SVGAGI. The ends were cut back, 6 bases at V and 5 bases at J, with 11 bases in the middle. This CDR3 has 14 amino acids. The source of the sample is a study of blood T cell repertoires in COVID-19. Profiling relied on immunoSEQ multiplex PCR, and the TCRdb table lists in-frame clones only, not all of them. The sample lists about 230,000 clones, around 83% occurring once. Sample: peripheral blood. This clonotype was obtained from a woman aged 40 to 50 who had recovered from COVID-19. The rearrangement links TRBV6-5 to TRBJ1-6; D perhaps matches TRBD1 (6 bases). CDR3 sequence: CASRKDSNNSPLHF. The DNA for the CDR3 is TGTGCCAGCAGGAAGGACAGTAATAATTCACCCCTCCACTTT.